This record covers a single T cell receptor beta chain. As yet, its antigen is unknown. This record belongs to a study of blood T cells in healthy people across ages. Study results and caveats: With donor CMV status unknown, expanded clonotype changes were possibly confounded.

Every donor contributed roughly 10 milliliters of peripheral blood by blood draw. Through a sample-barcoded 5' primer and a J-beta primer mix, a second PCR was run for roughly 6 to 11 cycles. Each CDR3 protein gets one entry after TCRdb re-called the 5' RACE reads with MiXCR. This sample has 540,000 or so distinct CDR3 sequences, with 25% to 30% found just once. The TCR originated in a woman in her 70s in good health. Material: blood.

The CDR3 reads CASRAGVNSYNEQFF. The CDR3 bases are TGCGCCAGCAGAGCGGGGGTTAACTCCTACAATGAGCAGTTCTTC. The chain couples TRBV5-1 to TRBJ2-1, with 8 bases fitting TRBD2. The germline gives CDR1 SGHRS, CDR2 YFSETQ. Trimming at V came to 5 bases and at J to 0 bases, leaving 4 bases not matched to a gene. This CDR3 region has 15 residues.